This entry lists 27 T cell receptor beta chains sequenced from one sample in a study of T-cell memory formation after mild COVID-19. TCRdb ran MiXCR on the 5' RACE reads and lists one entry per CDR3 protein. The sample has around 260,000 distinct CDR3 sequences; roughly 17% are singletons. The sample consisted of PBMCs or a T cell subset sorted from them (not recorded which). Receptors were obtained from a young man who had mild COVID-19 (a few samples of this study predate the infection). Cell type and time point are not known.

The CDR3 DNA sequence: TGTGCCAGCAGCTTTGGCACAGGGACTAAAGAGACCCAGTACTTC. It specifies CASSFGTGTKETQYF. The gene calls are TRBV7-9 and TRBJ2-5, with a tentative D call TRBD2 (7 bases). The CDR3 has 15 amino acids. Between the trimmed V and J ends, which lost 3 bases and 3 bases, there was a span of 14 bases. Germline assignment: CDR1 SEHNR and CDR2 FQNEAQ (reference sequence). The full variable domain, with the rest looked up from reference TRBV7-9 and TRBJ2-5, is DTGVSQNPRHKITKRGQNVTFRCDPISEHNRLYWYRQTLGQGPEFLTYFQNEAQLEKSRLLSDRFSAERPKGSFSTLEIQRTEQGDSAMYLCASSFGTGTKETQYFGPGTRLLVL.

This chain connects TRBV12-3 or TRBV12-4 to TRBJ2-3, with 7 bases lining up with TRBD2. J was trimmed by 2 bases and V by 3 bases; bases with no gene match: 2. The CDR3 loop spans 14 amino acids. CDR3 sequence reads: CASSFAGVTDTQYF. DNA of the CDR3: TGTGCCAGCAGTTTCGCGGGGGTCACAGATACGCAGTATTTT.

The CDR3 coding sequence is TGTGCCAGCTCCCGGAGTAGCGGACCCTACGAGCAGTACGTC. Residues: CASSRSSGPYEQYV. The rearrangement links TRBV7-2 to TRBJ2-7; possibly TRBD2 for D (6 bases). The germline V and J ends were trimmed by 8 bases and 2 bases, with 16 bases remaining between them. This CDR3 comprises 14 residues. Germline CDR1 and CDR2: SGHTA and FQGNSA.

This clonotype was recorded at least ten times. The rearrangement joins TRBV6-2 or TRBV6-3 to TRBJ2-1; 12 bases align to TRBD2. Unmatched junction bases numbered 4, after V lost 10 bases and J lost 0 bases. Germline V gene lookup returns CDR1 MNHEY and CDR2 SVGEGT. This CDR3 is 15 amino acids long. The DNA of the CDR3 is TGTGCCAAGACTAGCGGGGGTATCTCCTACAATGAGCAGTTCTTC. It codes for CAKTSGGISYNEQFF.

This clonotype was seen more than once but under ten times. The chain uses TRBV6-6 and TRBJ1-2; no reliable D call. V shed 8 bases and J shed 4 bases, with 20 bases lying between them. From germline, CDR1 is MNHNY and CDR2 SVGAGI (reference sequence). The CDR3 is 15 amino acids. CDR3 coding DNA: TGTGCCAGCGGATCGACACTCGGTCCCCCCTATGGCTACACCTTC. Its translation is CASGSTLGPPYGYTF.

This clonotype was picked up many times. The gene calls are TRBV3-1 and TRBJ2-1; D assignment may be TRBD1 or TRBD2 (5 bases each). The CDR3 has 14 residues. Trimming stripped 1 base from V and 9 bases from J, with 13 bases between. From germline, CDR1 is LGHDT and CDR2 YNNKEL (reference sequence). CDR3 region: CASSQGYRGGEQFF. The CDR3, as DNA: TGTGCCAGCAGCCAAGGGTACCGGGGCGGTGAGCAGTTCTTC.

This clonotype was observed a handful of times. The chain carries TRBV4-1 and TRBJ2-3; D gene ambiguous. The CDR3 runs 13 residues. V lost 1 base and J 6 bases, leaving 8 bases between the germline ends. Germline-derived CDR1 and CDR2 are MGHRA and YSYEKL. The CDR3 loop is CASSQVFRDTQYF. As DNA, the CDR3 is TGCGCCAGCAGCCAAGTTTTTCGGGATACGCAGTATTTT.

The chain recombines TRBV18 with TRBJ1-1, with 7 bases aligning to TRBD1. The V and J ends lost 3 bases and 1 base, in that order; junction bases with no gene match: 5. Germline CDR1 reads KGHSH; CDR2 reads LQKENI. The length of the CDR3 is 15 residues. As DNA, the CDR3 is TGTGCCAGCTCACCCCGTGACAGGGCGAACACTGAAGCTTTCTTT. It translates to CASSPRDRANTEAFF.

This clonotype was seen at least ten times. The chain links TRBV7-2 to TRBJ1-2, with 7 bases lining up with TRBD1. CDR1 SGHTA and CDR2 FQGNSA come from the germline V gene. The CDR3 is 21 amino acids. The trim removed 3 bases at V and 7 bases at J, leaving 29 bases unmatched. CDR3 sequence: CASSLVSLGRFLTGPGGGYTF. The CDR3 nucleotides are TGTGCCAGCAGCTTGGTTTCGTTGGGCAGATTTTTGACAGGGCCTGGGGGTGGCTACACCTTC.

This clonotype has a count of ten or more. The chain couples TRBV11-2 to TRBJ2-1; 10 bases match TRBD2. The length of the CDR3 is 13 residues. The V gene end was trimmed by 5 bases and the J gene end by 7 bases; junction bases not matched to a gene: 2. Germline lookup yields CDR1 SGHAT and CDR2 FQNNGV. CDR3 region: CASSTSGENEQFF. CDR3 DNA sequence: TGTGCCAGCAGCACTAGCGGGGAGAATGAGCAGTTCTTC.

The sample holds a few counts of this clonotype. V gene TRBV6-6 combines with J gene TRBJ2-5, with 7 nucleotides matching TRBD2. The V segment lost 11 bases and the J segment 1 base; nucleotides outside the gene matches: 7. Germline V gives CDR1 MNHNY, CDR2 SVGAGI (reference sequence). The CDR3 is made up of 13 amino acids. The CDR3 coding sequence is TGTGCCGCAACTCCTAGCGGCCAAGAGACCCAGTACTTC. Its protein product is CAATPSGQETQYF.

This clonotype was recorded a few times. The chain uses TRBV20-1 and TRBJ2-1; maybe TRBD2 (5 bases). CDR3 length equals 13 residues. The germline V and J ends were trimmed by 5 bases and 2 bases, with 10 bases remaining between them. Germline assignment: CDR1 DFQATT and CDR2 SNEGSKA (reference sequence). CDR3 protein: CSAVRGPYNEQFF. The CDR3 bases are TGCAGTGCTGTCCGCGGGCCCTACAATGAGCAGTTCTTC.

This clonotype turned up a few times. The rearrangement links TRBV5-1 to TRBJ2-3, with unresolved D. In germline, CDR1 is SGHRS, CDR2 YFSETQ. The CDR3 loop spans 15 amino acids. V lost 4 bases to trimming and J lost 6 bases, with 18 bases between them. CDR3 in DNA: TGCGCCAGCAGCACACCCGAGGACCCTTTGGATACGCAGTATTTT. Residues: CASSTPEDPLDTQYF.

This clonotype was counted between two and nine times. The chain is built from TRBV7-2 and TRBJ2-3; TRBD2 is a possible D gene (6 bases). CDR3 length: 18 amino acids. Trimming stripped 5 bases from V and 1 base from J, with 22 bases between. Germline V gene lookup returns CDR1 SGHTA and CDR2 FQGNSA. The CDR3 is CASSQDEIRGTRTDTQYF. DNA for the CDR3: TGTGCCAGCAGCCAAGACGAGATCCGGGGGACCCGCACAGATACGCAGTATTTT.

In its sample, this clonotype was seen many times. The rearrangement links TRBV6-5 to TRBJ2-2; 7 bases map to TRBD2. J lost 5 bases, V lost 2 bases, and 8 bases had no gene match. Germline CDR1 MNHEY, CDR2 SVGAGI. There are 16 residues in the CDR3. In DNA form, the CDR3 reads TGTGCCAGCAGTTACCAGGGACTAAGTCTAACCGGGGAGCTGTTTTTT. It codes for CASSYQGLSLTGELFF.

This clonotype was counted a few times. The rearrangement uses TRBV12-3 or TRBV12-4 and TRBJ2-6; D gene ambiguous. The CDR3 covers 17 residues. Trimming shortened V by 6 bases and J by 2 bases, and 17 bases separated the two germline ends. The DNA of the CDR3 is TGTGCCAGCAGCTATCACGGGTCCTCCGCTGGGGCCAACGTCCTGACTTTC. It yields the protein CASSYHGSSAGANVLTF.

This clonotype was observed a few times. The chain has TRBV6-6 and TRBJ1-3; 9 nucleotides agree with TRBD1. The V and J ends lost 6 bases and 3 bases, in that order; junction bases with no gene match: 9. Germline V gene data show CDR1 as MNHNY and CDR2 as SVGAGI (reference sequence). This CDR3 is built from 16 residues. The CDR3 spells CASSRKWTGVGNTIYF. The CDR3 region has the DNA TGTGCCAGCAGCCGAAAATGGACAGGGGTTGGAAACACCATATATTTT.

The chain joins TRBV29-1 to TRBJ2-7; D may correspond to TRBD1 or TRBD2 (5 bases each). V was trimmed by 6 bases and J by 7 bases, leaving 16 bases between them. The germline V gene has CDR1 SQVTM and CDR2 ANQGSEA. This CDR3 is 12 amino acids long. The CDR3 loop is CSVGAYGGEQYF. The CDR3 DNA reads TGCAGCGTAGGGGCTTACGGAGGAGAGCAGTACTTC.

This clonotype was found many times. The chain combines TRBV7-8 with TRBJ2-3; D gene unclear. Germline V gives CDR1 SGHVS, CDR2 FQNEAQ. The V gene lost 5 bases and the J gene lost 2 bases, with 5 bases spanning the gap. The CDR3 consists of 12 residues. In DNA, the CDR3 is TGTGCCAGCAGCCAAGACACAGATACGCAGTATTTT. It encodes CASSQDTDTQYF.

In its sample, this clonotype was seen a few times. The chain uses TRBV7-3 and TRBJ1-3, with D unresolved. CDR1 SGHTA and CDR2 FQGTGA come from the germline V gene. V was pared by 1 base and J by 2 bases, with 12 bases between. The CDR3 has 16 residues. The CDR3 spells CASSLKRAVAGNTIYF. The CDR3 nucleotides read TGTGCCAGCAGCTTAAAGAGGGCAGTCGCTGGAAACACCATATATTTT. The full variable domain, in which reference TRBV7-3 and TRBJ1-3 provide the parts outside the CDR3, is GAGVSQTPSNKVTEKGKYVELRCDPISGHTALYWYRQSLGQGPEFLIYFQGTGAADDSGLPNDRFFAVRPEGSVSTLKIQRTERGDSAVYLCASSLKRAVAGNTIYFGEGSWLTVV.

This clonotype was detected a few times. This chain joins TRBV7-6 and TRBJ2-2, with D unresolved. Germline CDR1 and CDR2: SGHVS and FNYEAQ. V gave up 6 bases and J gave up 11 bases, with 10 bases separating them. CDR3 size: 11 residues. The CDR3 nucleotides are TGTGCCAGCAGTTCACACGGAGAGCTGTTTTTT. Translating gives CASSSHGELFF. The full variable domain, with the rest looked up from reference TRBV7-6 and TRBJ2-2, is GAGVSQSPRYKVTKRGQDVALRCDPISGHVSLYWYRQALGQGPEFLTYFNYEAQQDKSGLPNDRFSAERPEGSISTLTIQRTEQRDSAMYRCASSSHGELFFGEGSRLTVL.

CDR3 sequence (DNA): TGCGCCAGCAGCTTGACACGGGATACGACGACGGTAAAGGGGAATTCACCCCTCCACTTT. Translation gives CASSLTRDTTTVKGNSPLHF. This chain connects TRBV5-1 to TRBJ1-6; possibly TRBD1 for D (5 bases). CDR3 length: 20 amino acids. Trimming pared 1 base from V and 7 bases from J, leaving 27 bases between. Germline V gene data show CDR1 as SGHRS and CDR2 as YFSETQ.

The genes are TRBV29-1 and TRBJ2-7, with D hard to call. V gave up 6 bases and J gave up 3 bases, with 21 bases separating them. CDR3 size: 15 residues. Germline-derived CDR1 and CDR2 are SQVTM and ANQGSEA. The CDR3 sequence: CSVTTTDRTLYEQYF. The CDR3 DNA reads as TGCAGCGTAACTACTACTGACCGAACGCTCTACGAGCAGTACTTC.

V is TRBV5-1 and J is TRBJ1-4; TRBD1 matches 7 bases. The CDR3 is made up of 15 amino acids. Germline CDR1 is SGHRS and CDR2 is YFSETQ. V dropped 3 bases and J dropped 0; count of bases not matched to a gene: 2. The CDR3, as DNA: TGCGCCAGCAGCTCTGGGACAGCAACTAATGAAAAACTGTTTTTT. It specifies CASSSGTATNEKLFF.

This clonotype came up a few times. This chain connects TRBV14 to TRBJ1-4, with TRBD1 matching 10 bases. CDR1 and CDR2 from the germline V gene are SGHDN and FVKESK. The CDR3 length is 15 residues. J gave up 8 bases and V 6 bases, and 9 bases lay outside the gene matches. The CDR3 nucleotides are TGTGCCAGCAGTTTTGACAGGGGGCGACGAGAAAAACTGTTTTTT. Its protein is CASSFDRGRREKLFF.

This clonotype was counted a few times. The V and J genes are TRBV6-1 and TRBJ1-5; no clear D. This CDR3 spans 12 amino acids. Germline V gene sequence: CDR1 MNHNS, CDR2 SASEGT. Trimming took off 5 bases at V and 6 bases at J, with 8 bases between the two ends. CDR3 region: CASSSWGQPQHF. DNA for the CDR3: TGTGCCAGCAGTAGTTGGGGTCAGCCCCAGCATTTT.

The chain has TRBV5-1 and TRBJ1-1; TRBD1 is a possible D gene (5 bases). Looked up from germline, CDR1 is SGHRS and CDR2 is YFSETQ. This CDR3 is built from 15 residues. V shed 5 bases and J shed 3 bases, with 17 bases lying between them. This CDR3 reads CASSPSSGAYTEAFF. In DNA, the CDR3 is TGCGCCAGCAGTCCTAGTTCCGGGGCATACACTGAAGCTTTCTTT.